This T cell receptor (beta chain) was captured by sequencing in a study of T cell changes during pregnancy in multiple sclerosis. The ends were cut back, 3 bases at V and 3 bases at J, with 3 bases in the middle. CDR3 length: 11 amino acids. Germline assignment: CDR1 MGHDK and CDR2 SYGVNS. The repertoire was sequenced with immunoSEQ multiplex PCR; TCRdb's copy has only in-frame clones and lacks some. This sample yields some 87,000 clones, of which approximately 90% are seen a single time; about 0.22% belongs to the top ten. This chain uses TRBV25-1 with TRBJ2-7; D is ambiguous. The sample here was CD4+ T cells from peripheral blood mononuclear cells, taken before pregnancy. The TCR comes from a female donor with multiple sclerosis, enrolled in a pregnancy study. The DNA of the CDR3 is TGTGCCAGCAGTGATCACTACGAGCAGTACTTC. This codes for CASSDHYEQYF.